Below, one TCR beta chain is given with its context. In the source study's methods: Reference gene primer amplification gave estimated nucleated cell counts. The method was immunoSEQ multiplex PCR; TCRdb's version includes in-frame clones alone and lacks a portion of them. V and J calls and clone size are given by that table; D and trimming were obtained from the DNA. The top ten clones hold around 14% of a sample with roughly 40,000 clones, roughly 81% of them seen once. This entry is derived from a study of blood T cell repertoires in COVID-19. On the study more broadly: Acute and convalescent COVID-19 specimens originated in the United States, Italy and Spain. T cells, B-cell-depleted T cells, or PBMCs supplied cDNA or gDNA.

Germline V gene sequence: CDR1 KGHDR, CDR2 SFDVKD. The V gene lost 7 bases and the J gene lost 3 bases, with 14 bases spanning the gap. There are 14 residues in the CDR3. The TCR was taken from a woman between 65 and 79 years old in a cohort sampled during active COVID-19. The specimen sequenced was peripheral blood. The chain has TRBV24-1 and TRBJ1-1; possible D gene TRBD1, 5 bases. The CDR3 DNA sequence: TGTGCCACCAGGGGGACGCGGGGGGACACTGAAGCTTTCTTT. Translated, it gives CATRGTRGDTEAFF.